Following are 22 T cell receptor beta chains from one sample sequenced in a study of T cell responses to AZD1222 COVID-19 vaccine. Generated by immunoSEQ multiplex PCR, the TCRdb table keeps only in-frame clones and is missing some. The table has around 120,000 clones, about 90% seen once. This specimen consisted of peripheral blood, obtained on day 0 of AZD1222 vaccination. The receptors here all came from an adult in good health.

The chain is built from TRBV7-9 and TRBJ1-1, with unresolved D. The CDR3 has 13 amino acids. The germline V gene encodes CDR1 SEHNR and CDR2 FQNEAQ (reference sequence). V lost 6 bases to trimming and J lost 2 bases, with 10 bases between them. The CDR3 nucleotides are TGTGCCAGCAGGACCACAGAAAACACTGAAGCTTTCTTT. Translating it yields CASRTTENTEAFF.

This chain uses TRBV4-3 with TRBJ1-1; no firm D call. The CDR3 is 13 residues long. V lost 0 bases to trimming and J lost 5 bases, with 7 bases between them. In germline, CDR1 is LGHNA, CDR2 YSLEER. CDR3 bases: TGCGCCAGCAGCCAAGATATGGGGACTGAAGCTTTCTTT. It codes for CASSQDMGTEAFF.

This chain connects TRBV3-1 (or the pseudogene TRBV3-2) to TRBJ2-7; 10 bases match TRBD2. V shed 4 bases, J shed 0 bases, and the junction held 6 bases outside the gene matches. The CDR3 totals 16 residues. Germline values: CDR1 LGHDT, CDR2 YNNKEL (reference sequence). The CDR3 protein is CASSPRLAGRSYEQYF. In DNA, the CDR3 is TGTGCCAGCAGCCCAAGACTAGCGGGCCGCTCCTACGAGCAGTACTTC.

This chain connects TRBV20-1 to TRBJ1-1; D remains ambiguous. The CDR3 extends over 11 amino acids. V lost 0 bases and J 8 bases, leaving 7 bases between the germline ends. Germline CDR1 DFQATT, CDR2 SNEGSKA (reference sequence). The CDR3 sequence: CSAREYVEAFF. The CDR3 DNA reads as TGCAGTGCTAGAGAGTACGTAGAAGCTTTCTTT.

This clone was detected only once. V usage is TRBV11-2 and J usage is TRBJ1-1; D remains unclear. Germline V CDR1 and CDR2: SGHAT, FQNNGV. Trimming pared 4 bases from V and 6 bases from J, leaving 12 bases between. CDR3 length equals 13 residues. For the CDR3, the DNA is TGTGCCAGCAGCTCAAGAGTGGATTCTGAAGCTTTCTTT. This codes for CASSSRVDSEAFF.

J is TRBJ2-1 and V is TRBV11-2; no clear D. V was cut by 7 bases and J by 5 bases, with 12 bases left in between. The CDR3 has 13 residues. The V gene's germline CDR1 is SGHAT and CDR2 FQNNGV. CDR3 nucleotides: TGTGCCAGCACTGTCGCTCGGAACAATGAGCAGTTCTTC. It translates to CASTVARNNEQFF. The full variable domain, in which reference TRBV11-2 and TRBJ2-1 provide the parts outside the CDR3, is EAGVAQSPRYKIIEKRQSVAFWCNPISGHATLYWYQQILGQGPKLLIQFQNNGVVDDSQLPKDRFSAERLKGVDSTLKIQPAKLEDSAVYLCASTVARNNEQFFGPGTRLTVL.

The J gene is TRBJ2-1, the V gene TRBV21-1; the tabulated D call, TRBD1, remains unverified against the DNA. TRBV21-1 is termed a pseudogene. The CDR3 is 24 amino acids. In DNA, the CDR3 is TGTGCCAGCAGGAATGGGTTGTGGGACAGGGGGACAGACGAAAACCCAAGACGCTACAATGAGCAGTTCTTC. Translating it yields CASRNGLWDRGTDENPRRYNEQFF.

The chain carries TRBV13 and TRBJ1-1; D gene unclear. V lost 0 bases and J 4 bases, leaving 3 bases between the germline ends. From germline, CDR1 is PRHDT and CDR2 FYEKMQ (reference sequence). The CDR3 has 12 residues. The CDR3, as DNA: TGTGCCAGCAGCTTAGGAGCCACTGAAGCTTTCTTT. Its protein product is CASSLGATEAFF.

The chain's CDR3 is CASRAGTGANEQFF. In nucleotides, the CDR3 is TGTGCCAGCAGGGCCGGGACAGGGGCCAATGAGCAGTTCTTC. The chain carries TRBV6-5 and TRBJ2-1; 10 nucleotides line up with TRBD1. Looked up from germline, CDR1 is MNHEY and CDR2 is SVGAGI. CDR3 length equals 14 residues. The V segment lost 6 bases and the J segment 6 bases; nucleotides outside the gene matches: 5.

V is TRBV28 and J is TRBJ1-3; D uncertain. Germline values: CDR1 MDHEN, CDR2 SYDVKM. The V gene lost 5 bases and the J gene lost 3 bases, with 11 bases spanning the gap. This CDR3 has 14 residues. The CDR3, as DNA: TGTGCCAGCAGTCCCCAAGACGGTGGAAACACCATATATTTT. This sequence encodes CASSPQDGGNTIYF.

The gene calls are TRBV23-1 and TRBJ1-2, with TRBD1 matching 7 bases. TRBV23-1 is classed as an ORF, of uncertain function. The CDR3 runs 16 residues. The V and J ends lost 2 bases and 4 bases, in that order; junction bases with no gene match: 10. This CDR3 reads CASSQMGGQPSYGYTF. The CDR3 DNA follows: TGCGCCAGCAGTCAAATGGGGGGACAGCCGTCCTATGGCTACACCTTC.

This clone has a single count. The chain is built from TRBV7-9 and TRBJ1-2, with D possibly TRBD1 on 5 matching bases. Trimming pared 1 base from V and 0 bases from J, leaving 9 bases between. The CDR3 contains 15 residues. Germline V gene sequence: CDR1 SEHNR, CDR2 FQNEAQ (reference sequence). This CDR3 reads CASSLVRDPNYGYTF. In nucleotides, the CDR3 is TGTGCCAGCAGCTTAGTCAGGGACCCTAACTATGGCTACACCTTC.

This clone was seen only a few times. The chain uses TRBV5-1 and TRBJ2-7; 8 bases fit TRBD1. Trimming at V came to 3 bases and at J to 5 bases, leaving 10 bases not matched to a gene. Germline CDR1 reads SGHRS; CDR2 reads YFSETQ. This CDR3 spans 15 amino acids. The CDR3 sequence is CASSYGAGTGNEQYF. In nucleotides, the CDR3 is TGCGCCAGCAGCTATGGGGCCGGGACAGGTAACGAGCAGTACTTC.

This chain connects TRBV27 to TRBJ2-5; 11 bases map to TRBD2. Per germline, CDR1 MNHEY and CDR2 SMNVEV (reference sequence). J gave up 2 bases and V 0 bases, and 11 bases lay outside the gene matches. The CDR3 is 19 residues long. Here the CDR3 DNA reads TGTGCCAGCAGTTTATCGGCCCCAATCACTAGCGGGAGTCAAGAGACCCAGTACTTC. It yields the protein CASSLSAPITSGSQETQYF.

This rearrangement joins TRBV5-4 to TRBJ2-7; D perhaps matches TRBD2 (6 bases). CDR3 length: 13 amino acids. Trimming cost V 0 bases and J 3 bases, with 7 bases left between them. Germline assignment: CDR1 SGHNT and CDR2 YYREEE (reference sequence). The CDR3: CASSLVGGYEQYF. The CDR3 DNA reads TGTGCCAGCAGCTTGGTGGGGGGCTACGAGCAGTACTTC.

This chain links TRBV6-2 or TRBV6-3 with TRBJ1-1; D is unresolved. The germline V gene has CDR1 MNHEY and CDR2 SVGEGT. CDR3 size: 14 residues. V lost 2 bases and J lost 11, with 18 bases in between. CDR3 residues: CASSYPPDGGWAFF. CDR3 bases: TGTGCCAGCAGTTACCCACCTGACGGTGGTTGGGCTTTCTTT.

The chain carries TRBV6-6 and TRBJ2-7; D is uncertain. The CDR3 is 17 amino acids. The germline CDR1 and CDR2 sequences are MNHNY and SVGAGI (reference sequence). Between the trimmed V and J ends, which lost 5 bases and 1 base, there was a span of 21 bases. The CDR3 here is CASSLKGPAFLSYEQYF. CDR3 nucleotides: TGTGCCAGCAGTCTAAAGGGTCCGGCTTTCCTTTCCTACGAGCAGTACTTC.

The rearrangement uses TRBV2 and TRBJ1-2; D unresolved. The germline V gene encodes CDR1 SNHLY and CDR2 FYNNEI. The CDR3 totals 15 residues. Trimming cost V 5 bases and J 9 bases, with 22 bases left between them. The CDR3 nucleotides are TGTGCCAGCAGTCCGGAGGTTTTAGGCCATAACCGCTACACCTTC. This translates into CASSPEVLGHNRYTF.

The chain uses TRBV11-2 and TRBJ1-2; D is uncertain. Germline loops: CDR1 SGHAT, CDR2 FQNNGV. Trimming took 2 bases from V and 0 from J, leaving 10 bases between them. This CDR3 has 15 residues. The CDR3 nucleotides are TGTGCCAGCAGCTTAAATGGACCAACTAACTATGGCTACACCTTC. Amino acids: CASSLNGPTNYGYTF. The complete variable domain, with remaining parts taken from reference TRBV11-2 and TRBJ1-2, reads EAGVAQSPRYKIIEKRQSVAFWCNPISGHATLYWYQQILGQGPKLLIQFQNNGVVDDSQLPKDRFSAERLKGVDSTLKIQPAKLEDSAVYLCASSLNGPTNYGYTFGSGTRLTVV.

The chain's CDR3 is CASSLWGWDGYTF. The CDR3 nucleotides read TGTGCCAGCAGCTTATGGGGTTGGGATGGCTACACCTTC. The rearrangement links TRBV11-2 to TRBJ1-2; D unresolved. Germline CDR1 reads SGHAT; CDR2 reads FQNNGV. The length of the CDR3 is 13 residues. V was shortened by 2 bases and J by 6 bases, with 10 bases between the two germline ends. The complete variable domain, with remaining parts taken from reference TRBV11-2 and TRBJ1-2, reads EAGVAQSPRYKIIEKRQSVAFWCNPISGHATLYWYQQILGQGPKLLIQFQNNGVVDDSQLPKDRFSAERLKGVDSTLKIQPAKLEDSAVYLCASSLWGWDGYTFGSGTRLTVV.

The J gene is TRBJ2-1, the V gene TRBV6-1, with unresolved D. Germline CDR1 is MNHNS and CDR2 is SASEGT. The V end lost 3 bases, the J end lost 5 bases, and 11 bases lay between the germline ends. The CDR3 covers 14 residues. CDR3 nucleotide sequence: TGTGCCAGCAGTGATGTGGTCACAGACAATGAGCAGTTCTTC. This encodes CASSDVVTDNEQFF.

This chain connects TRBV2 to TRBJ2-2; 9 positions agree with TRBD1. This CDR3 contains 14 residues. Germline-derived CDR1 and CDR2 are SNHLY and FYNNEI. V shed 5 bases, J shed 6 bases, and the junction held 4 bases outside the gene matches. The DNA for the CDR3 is TGTGCCAGCAGTAGGACAGGGGAGGCCGGGGAGCTGTTTTTT. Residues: CASSRTGEAGELFF.